Listed here is a single TCR beta chain. The data derive from a study of graft-versus-host responses after intestinal transplantation. Sequenced by immunoSEQ multiplex PCR; TCRdb stores in-frame clones only, minus some. Seen here are more than 10,000 clones, around four fifths observed once, and the top ten hold approximately 50%. The length of the CDR3 is 15 residues. With 1 base clipped from V and 7 bases from J, the junction kept 7 bases outside the gene matches. Germline V lookup: CDR1 LNHNV, CDR2 YYDKDF (reference sequence). The receptor was isolated from a human patient who received an intestinal transplant, so some T cells may come from the graft donor. The sequenced sample was PBMCs, obtained around 130 days after transplant. The rearrangement links TRBV15 to TRBJ2-1; 7 nucleotides match TRBD2. CDR3 nucleotides: TGTGCCACCAGCAGAGGCAGCGGGAAAGTAAATGAGCAGTTCTTC. Its protein is CATSRGSGKVNEQFF.